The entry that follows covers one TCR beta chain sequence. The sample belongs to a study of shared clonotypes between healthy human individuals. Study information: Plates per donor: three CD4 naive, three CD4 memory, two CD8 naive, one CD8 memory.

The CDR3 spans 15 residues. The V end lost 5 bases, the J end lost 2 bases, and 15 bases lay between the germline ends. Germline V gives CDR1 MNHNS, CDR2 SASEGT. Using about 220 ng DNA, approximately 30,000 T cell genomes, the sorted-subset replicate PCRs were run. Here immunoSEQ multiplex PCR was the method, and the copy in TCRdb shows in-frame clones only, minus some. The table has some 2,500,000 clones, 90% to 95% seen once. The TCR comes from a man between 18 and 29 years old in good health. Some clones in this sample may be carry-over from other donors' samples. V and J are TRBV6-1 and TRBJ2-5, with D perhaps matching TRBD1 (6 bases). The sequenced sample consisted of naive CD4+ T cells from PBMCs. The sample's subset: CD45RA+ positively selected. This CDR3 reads CASSLSGTPQETQYF. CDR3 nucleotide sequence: TGTGCCAGCAGTCTATCCGGGACACCACAAGAGACCCAGTACTTC.